This is a list of T cell receptor beta chains from one sample in a study of shared clonotypes between healthy human individuals. Clones were sequenced by immunoSEQ multiplex PCR, and TCRdb holds only the in-frame ones, with some missing. Of about 2.4 million clones detected, under 95% appear once; the ten largest clones hold about 0.34%. The sample was naive CD4+ T cells from PBMCs. The receptor set was obtained from a man between 18 and 35 years old in good health. Some clones in this sample may be carry-over from other donors' samples. CDR3s include the opening cysteine and the closing phenylalanine or tryptophan. A D gene is named only where the DNA matches it firmly.

j_call: TRBJ1-1; d_call: .; v_call: TRBV6-5; cdr3_aa: CASATRPSDTEAFF; cdr3_nt: TGTGCCAGCGCGACGCGCCCCTCGGACACTGAAGCTTTCTTT
j_call: TRBJ2-5; d_call: TRBD1; v_call: TRBV29-1; cdr3_aa: CSVDRGLRETQYF; cdr3_nt: TGCAGCGTTGACAGGGGGTTACGAGAGACCCAGTACTTC
j_call: TRBJ2-3; d_call: TRBD1; v_call: TRBV7-2; cdr3_aa: CASTYQGTGGTDTQYF; cdr3_nt: TGTGCCAGCACCTACCAAGGGACAGGAGGCACAGATACGCAGTATTTT
j_call: TRBJ2-6; d_call: .; v_call: TRBV7-9; cdr3_aa: CASSLLTGGANVLTF; cdr3_nt: TGTGCCAGCAGCTTATTAACGGGTGGGGCCAACGTCCTGACTTTC
j_call: TRBJ2-3; d_call: .; v_call: TRBV7-2; cdr3_aa: CASTEGDTQYF; cdr3_nt: TGTGCCAGCACCGAAGGGGATACGCAGTATTTT
j_call: TRBJ2-7; d_call: .; v_call: TRBV5-1; cdr3_aa: CASSLTPWGTGYEQYF; cdr3_nt: TGCGCCAGCAGCTTGACCCCCTGGGGGACTGGGTACGAGCAGTACTTC
j_call: TRBJ2-1; d_call: TRBD2; v_call: TRBV5-1; cdr3_aa: CASSFSGSDEQFF; cdr3_nt: TGCGCCAGCAGCTTCAGCGGGAGCGATGAGCAGTTCTTC
j_call: TRBJ2-3; d_call: .; v_call: TRBV28; cdr3_aa: CASSLWTRGSRTDTQYF; cdr3_nt: TGTGCCAGCAGTTTATGGACTAGAGGATCTCGCACAGATACGCAGTATTTT
j_call: TRBJ1-2; d_call: TRBD1; v_call: TRBV5-4; cdr3_aa: CASSPSRTGHNYGYTF; cdr3_nt: TGTGCCAGCAGCCCTTCCCGGACAGGGCATAACTATGGCTACACCTTC
j_call: TRBJ2-4; d_call: .; v_call: TRBV21-1; cdr3_aa: CASSMFRRGPLAKNIQYF; cdr3_nt: TGTGCCAGCAGCATGTTCCGAAGGGGCCCTCTAGCCAAAAACATTCAGTACTTC
j_call: TRBJ2-1; d_call: TRBD2; v_call: TRBV5-1; cdr3_aa: CASSVGLAGYNEQFF; cdr3_nt: TGCGCCAGCAGCGTGGGACTAGCGGGGTACAATGAGCAGTTCTTC
j_call: TRBJ2-7; d_call: .; v_call: TRBV7-2; cdr3_aa: CASSLSGTRTGSYEQYF; cdr3_nt: TGTGCCAGCAGCTTATCAGGGACTCGGACAGGCTCCTACGAGCAGTACTTC
j_call: TRBJ2-1; d_call: .; v_call: TRBV25-1; cdr3_aa: CASSPGQYNEQFF; cdr3_nt: TGTGCCAGCAGTCCCGGACAGTACAATGAGCAGTTCTTC